What follows are 20 T cell receptor beta chains derived from one specimen sequenced in a study of blood T cell repertoires in COVID-19. Method: immunoSEQ multiplex PCR; TCRdb's copy keeps in-frame clones and lacks some. The sample records a few hundred thousand clones, roughly 89% being singletons. Sequencing was carried out using peripheral blood. These receptors were obtained from a woman aged 40 to 50 who had recovered from COVID-19.

The chain recombines TRBV10-3 with TRBJ2-2, with 8 bases that match TRBD2. Germline lookup yields CDR1 ENHRY and CDR2 SYGVKD. V gave up 2 bases and J gave up 4 bases; unmatched junction bases: 6. The CDR3 length is 16 residues. The CDR3 sequence: CAISEKAGGLTGELFF. The CDR3, as DNA: TGTGCCATCAGTGAGAAGGCGGGAGGCCTCACCGGGGAGCTGTTTTTT.

This rearrangement joins TRBV4-2 to TRBJ2-2; D is possibly TRBD2 (7 bases). Trimming cost V 0 bases and J 2 bases, with 13 bases left between them. In germline, CDR1 is LGHNA, CDR2 YNFKEQ. The CDR3 runs to 17 residues. The CDR3 reads CASSQDRWGGNTGELFF. DNA for the CDR3: TGTGCCAGCAGCCAAGATAGGTGGGGGGGCAACACCGGGGAGCTGTTTTTT.

The V and J genes are TRBV4-1 and TRBJ1-2; D is undetermined. The V and J ends lost 6 bases and 1 base respectively, with 18 bases between them. The CDR3 spans 16 residues. The germline CDR1 and CDR2 sequences are MGHRA and YSYEKL. CDR3 bases: TGCGCCAGCAGACACACCGGACGGGGAAATAACTATGGCTACACCTTC. It yields the protein CASRHTGRGNNYGYTF.

The J gene is TRBJ2-1, the V gene TRBV27; weak D call: TRBD2 (6 bases). CDR1 is MNHEY, CDR2 SMNVEV, per germline (reference sequence). Trimming took off 3 bases at V and 9 bases at J, with 24 bases between the two ends. This CDR3 spans 17 amino acids. The CDR3 DNA reads as TGTGCCAGCAGTTTTTTCCTAGCGCCACGAGAACCAGGTGAGCAGTTCTTC. Encoded protein: CASSFFLAPREPGEQFF.

The J gene is TRBJ2-7, the V gene TRBV6-5; 7 bases align to TRBD2. CDR1 and CDR2 from the germline V gene are MNHEY and SVGAGI. V was pared by 0 bases and J by 2 bases, with 4 bases of the junction left unmatched. CDR3 size: 15 residues. The CDR3 coding sequence is TGTGCCAGCAGTTACTCCCCAGCGGGGACCTACGAGCAGTACTTC. This translates into CASSYSPAGTYEQYF.

The chain couples TRBV5-1 to TRBJ1-2; TRBD1 might be the D (5 bases). CDR1 and CDR2 (germline): SGHRS, YFSETQ. V was trimmed by 1 base and J by 3 bases, leaving 16 bases between them. The length of the CDR3 is 16 residues. The CDR3 spells CASSLTPQKTDYGYTF. The CDR3 bases are TGCGCCAGCAGCTTGACGCCTCAAAAGACAGACTATGGCTACACCTTC.

This chain connects TRBV4-1 to TRBJ1-1, with D possibly being TRBD1 (6 bases). Trimming left V 0 bases short and J 5 bases short, with 16 bases between. Germline V lookup: CDR1 MGHRA, CDR2 YSYEKL. CDR3 length: 16 amino acids. CDR3: CASSQDNPTGWTEAFF. CDR3 in DNA: TGCGCCAGCAGCCAAGATAACCCGACAGGATGGACTGAAGCTTTCTTT.

A single count supports this clone. J is TRBJ1-5 and V is TRBV10-3; D unresolved. Germline CDR1 ENHRY, CDR2 SYGVKD. Trimming cost V 0 bases and J 0 bases, with 6 bases left between them. This CDR3 has 15 residues. This chain's CDR3 is CAISESSYSNQPQHF. In nucleotides, the CDR3 is TGTGCCATCAGTGAGTCTAGTTATAGCAATCAGCCCCAGCATTTT.

Worth noting for this clone: Mismatch with germline at one junction end may stem from a read error. The chain recombines TRBV2 with TRBJ1-2, with D uncertain. The CDR3 covers 11 residues. Germline-derived CDR1 and CDR2 are SNHLY and FYNNEI. The CDR3 DNA reads as TGTGCCAGCAGGGAAGACACCGCATACAACTTC. As protein: CASREDTAYNF.

In DNA, the CDR3 is TGTGCCAGCAGCCCCCTGGACAGCAACACCGGGGAGCTGTTTTTT. Encoded protein: CASSPLDSNTGELFF. The chain combines TRBV7-9 with TRBJ2-2; possible D gene TRBD1, 6 bases. This CDR3 comprises 15 residues. Trimming removed 5 bases from V and 2 bases from J, with 12 bases in between. In germline, CDR1 is SEHNR, CDR2 FQNEAQ (reference sequence).

The chain employs TRBV18 and TRBJ2-5; a possible D gene is TRBD1 (5 bases). The length of the CDR3 is 15 residues. V was clipped by 3 bases and J by 1 base, with 12 bases between them. In germline, CDR1 is KGHSH, CDR2 LQKENI. For the CDR3, the DNA is TGTGCCAGCTCACCCACACGCCAGGGCCAAGAGACCCAGTACTTC. It yields the protein CASSPTRQGQETQYF.

The rearrangement uses TRBV30 and TRBJ2-2; TRBD2 aligns across 7 bases. CDR1 and CDR2 (germline): GTSNPN, SVGIG (reference sequence). The CDR3 is made up of 19 amino acids. The junction had 17 bases not matched to a gene; V was cut back by 0 bases and J by 4 bases. The CDR3 reads CAWSVFGPLERGTTGELFF. As DNA, the CDR3 is TGTGCCTGGAGTGTCTTCGGTCCCCTGGAGCGGGGCACCACCGGGGAGCTGTTTTTT. The full variable domain, its missing parts supplied by reference TRBV30 and TRBJ2-2, is SQTIHQWPATLVQPVGSPLSLECTVEGTSNPNLYWYRQAAGRGLQLLFYSVGIGQISSEVPQNLSASRPQDRQFILSSKKLLLSDSGFYLCAWSVFGPLERGTTGELFFGEGSRLTVL.

This chain connects TRBV28 to TRBJ2-7, with D possibly matching TRBD1 (6 bases). The V and J ends lost 5 bases and 3 bases respectively, with 8 bases between them. In germline, CDR1 is MDHEN, CDR2 SYDVKM. The length of the CDR3 is 12 residues. The CDR3 protein is CASSVQGYEQYF. Written as DNA, the CDR3 is TGTGCCAGCAGTGTACAGGGCTACGAGCAGTACTTC.

The chain links TRBV5-1 to TRBJ2-1; 7 bases match TRBD1. Germline V gene sequence: CDR1 SGHRS, CDR2 YFSETQ. This CDR3 has 14 residues. V shed 5 bases and J 8 bases; nucleotides not matched to a gene: 10. The CDR3 loop reads CASRGTAVGDEQFF. For the CDR3, the DNA is TGCGCCAGCAGAGGGACAGCTGTCGGCGATGAGCAGTTCTTC.

This rearrangement joins TRBV2 to TRBJ1-1; D remains unclear. The CDR3 sequence is 14 residues long. CDR1 is SNHLY, CDR2 FYNNEI, per germline. The ends were cut back, 2 bases at V and 10 bases at J, with 17 bases in the middle. The CDR3 nucleotides are TGTGCCAGCAGTGAACTAGAGAGTCCCGCCGGAGCTTTCTTT. As protein: CASSELESPAGAFF. Together with reference TRBV2 and TRBJ1-1, the CDR3 gives the full variable domain: EPEVTQTPSHQVTQMGQEVILRCVPISNHLYFYWYRQILGQKVEFLVSFYNNEISEKSEIFDDQFSVERPDGSNFTLKIRSTKLEDSAMYFCASSELESPAGAFFGQGTRLTVV.

Here the CDR3 reads CASRRYSGTPETQYF. DNA of the CDR3: TGCGCCAGCAGGAGATATAGCGGGACTCCGGAGACCCAGTACTTC. The chain joins TRBV5-1 to TRBJ2-5, with 8 bases aligning to TRBD2. Per germline, CDR1 SGHRS and CDR2 YFSETQ. After removal of 5 bases from V and 5 bases from J, the junction contained 11 bases not matched to a gene. The CDR3 is made up of 15 amino acids.

This clone was observed a few times. The gene calls are TRBV27 and TRBJ2-1; D is unresolved. Trimming shortened V by 5 bases and J by 2 bases, and 10 bases separated the two germline ends. CDR1 is MNHEY and CDR2 is SMNVEV in the germline V gene (reference sequence). The length of the CDR3 is 14 residues. This CDR3 is CASSSALTYNEQFF. The CDR3 DNA reads as TGTGCCAGCAGTAGCGCTTTAACCTACAATGAGCAGTTCTTC.

CDR3 nucleotides: TGTGCCAGCAGCTTATCGAATTCGCTACAGGGGCTCCCGAACTATGGCTACACCTTC. Encoded protein: CASSLSNSLQGLPNYGYTF. The chain combines TRBV11-2 with TRBJ1-2; 7 positions agree with TRBD1. Losses at the gene ends were 2 bases for V and 2 bases for J; bases not matched to a gene: 17. CDR1 is SGHAT and CDR2 is FQNNGV in the germline V gene. There are 19 residues in the CDR3.

V and J are TRBV7-7 and TRBJ2-3, with 9 bases that match TRBD2. Unmatched junction bases numbered 4, after V lost 3 bases and J lost 3 bases. CDR1 SSHAT and CDR2 FNYEAQ come from the germline V gene (reference sequence). The CDR3 sequence is 15 residues long. Here the CDR3 DNA reads TGTGCCAGCAGCTTGGCGGGAGGGCCGACAGATACGCAGTATTTT. This gives the protein CASSLAGGPTDTQYF.

The chain joins TRBV7-9 to TRBJ1-5, with D hard to call. The CDR3 loop spans 14 amino acids. The ends were cut back, 5 bases at V and 5 bases at J, with 13 bases in the middle. In germline, CDR1 is SEHNR, CDR2 FQNEAQ (reference sequence). As DNA, the CDR3 is TGTGCCAGCAGCCCCTTAATTCTCTATCAGCCCCAGCATTTT. Protein sequence: CASSPLILYQPQHF.